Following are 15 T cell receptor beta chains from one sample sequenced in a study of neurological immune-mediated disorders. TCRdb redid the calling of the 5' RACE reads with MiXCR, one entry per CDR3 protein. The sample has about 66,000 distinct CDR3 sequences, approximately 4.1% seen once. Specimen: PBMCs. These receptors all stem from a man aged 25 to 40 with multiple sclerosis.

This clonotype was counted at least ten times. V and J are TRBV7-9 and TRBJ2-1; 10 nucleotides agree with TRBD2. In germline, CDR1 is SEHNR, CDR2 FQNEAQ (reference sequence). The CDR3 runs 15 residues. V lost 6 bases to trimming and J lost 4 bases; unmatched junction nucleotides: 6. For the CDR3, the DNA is TGTGCCAGCAGACTTAGCGGGGGGCCGTACAATGAGCAGTTCTTC. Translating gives CASRLSGGPYNEQFF.

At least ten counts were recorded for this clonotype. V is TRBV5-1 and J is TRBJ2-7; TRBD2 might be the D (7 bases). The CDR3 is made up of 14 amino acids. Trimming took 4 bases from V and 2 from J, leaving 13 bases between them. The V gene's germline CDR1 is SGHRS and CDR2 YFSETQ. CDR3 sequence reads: CASSIEGGTYEQYF. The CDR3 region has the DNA TGCGCCAGCAGCATCGAGGGGGGGACCTACGAGCAGTACTTC.

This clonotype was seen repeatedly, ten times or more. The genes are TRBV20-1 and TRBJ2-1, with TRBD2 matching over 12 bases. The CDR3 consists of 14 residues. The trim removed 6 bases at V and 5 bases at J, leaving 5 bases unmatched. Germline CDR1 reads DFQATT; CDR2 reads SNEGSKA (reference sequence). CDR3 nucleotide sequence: TGCAGTGCACCACTAGCGGGAGGCGACAATGAGCAGTTCTTC. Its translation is CSAPLAGGDNEQFF.

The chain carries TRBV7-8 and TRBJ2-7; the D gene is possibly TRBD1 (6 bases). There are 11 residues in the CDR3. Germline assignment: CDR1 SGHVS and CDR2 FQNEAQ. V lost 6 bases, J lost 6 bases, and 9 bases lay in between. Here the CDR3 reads CASRRGIEQYF. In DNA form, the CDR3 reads TGTGCCAGCAGAAGGGGGATCGAGCAGTACTTC.

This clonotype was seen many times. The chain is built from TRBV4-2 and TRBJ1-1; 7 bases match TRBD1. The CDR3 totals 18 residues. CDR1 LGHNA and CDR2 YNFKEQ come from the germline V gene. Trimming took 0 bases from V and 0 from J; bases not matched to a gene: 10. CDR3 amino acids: CASSQDRQGGFMNTEAFF. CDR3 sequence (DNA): TGTGCCAGCAGCCAAGATCGCCAGGGGGGCTTTATGAACACTGAAGCTTTCTTT.

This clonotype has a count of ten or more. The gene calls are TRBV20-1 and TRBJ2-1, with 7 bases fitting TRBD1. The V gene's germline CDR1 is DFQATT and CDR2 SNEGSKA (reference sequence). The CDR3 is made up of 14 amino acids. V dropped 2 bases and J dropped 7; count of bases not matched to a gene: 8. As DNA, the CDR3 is TGCAGTGCTAGACCTCAGGGGGTAGGAAATGAGCAGTTCTTC. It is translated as CSARPQGVGNEQFF.

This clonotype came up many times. This CDR3 is CSVRLRDRTYEQYF. CDR3 in DNA: TGCAGCGTCAGGCTGCGGGACAGGACCTACGAGCAGTACTTC. The genes are TRBV29-1 and TRBJ2-7; 8 bases are shared with TRBD1. CDR3 length equals 14 residues. The germline V gene encodes CDR1 SQVTM and CDR2 ANQGSEA. Unmatched junction bases numbered 9, after V lost 6 bases and J lost 2 bases.

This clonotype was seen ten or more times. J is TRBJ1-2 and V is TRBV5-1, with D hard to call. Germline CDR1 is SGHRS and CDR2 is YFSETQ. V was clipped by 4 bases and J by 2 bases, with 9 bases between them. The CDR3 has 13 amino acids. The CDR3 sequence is CASSEEANYGYTF. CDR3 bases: TGCGCCAGCAGCGAGGAGGCAAACTATGGCTACACCTTC.

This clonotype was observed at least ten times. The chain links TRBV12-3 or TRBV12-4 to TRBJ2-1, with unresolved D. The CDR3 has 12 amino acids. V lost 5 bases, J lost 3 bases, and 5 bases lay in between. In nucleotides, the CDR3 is TGTGCCAGCAGTAGGGACTACAATGAGCAGTTCTTC. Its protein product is CASSRDYNEQFF.

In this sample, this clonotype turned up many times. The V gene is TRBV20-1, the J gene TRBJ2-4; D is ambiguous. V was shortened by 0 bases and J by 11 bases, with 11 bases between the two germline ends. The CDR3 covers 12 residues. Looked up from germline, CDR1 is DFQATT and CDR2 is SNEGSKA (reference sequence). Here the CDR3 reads CSAREGYRVQYF. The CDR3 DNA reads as TGCAGTGCTAGAGAAGGGTATCGTGTTCAGTACTTC.

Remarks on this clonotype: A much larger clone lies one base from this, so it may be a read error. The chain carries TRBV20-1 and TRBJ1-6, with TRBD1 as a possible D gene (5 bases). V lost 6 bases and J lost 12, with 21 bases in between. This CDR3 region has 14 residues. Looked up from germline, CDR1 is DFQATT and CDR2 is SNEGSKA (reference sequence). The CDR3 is CSATMGSTRGPLHF. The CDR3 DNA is TGCAGTGCCACGATGGGCTCAACGAGGGGACCCCTCCACTTT.

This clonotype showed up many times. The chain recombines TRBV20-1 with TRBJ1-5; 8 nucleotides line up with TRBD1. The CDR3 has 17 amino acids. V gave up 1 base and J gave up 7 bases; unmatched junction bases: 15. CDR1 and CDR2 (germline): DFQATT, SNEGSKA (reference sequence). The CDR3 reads CSARVVGQGLIFQPQHF. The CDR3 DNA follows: TGCAGTGCTAGAGTCGTCGGACAGGGACTAATTTTCCAGCCCCAGCATTTT.

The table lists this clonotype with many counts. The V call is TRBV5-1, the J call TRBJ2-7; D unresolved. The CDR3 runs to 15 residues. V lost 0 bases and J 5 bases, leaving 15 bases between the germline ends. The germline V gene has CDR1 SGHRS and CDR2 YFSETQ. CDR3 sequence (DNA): TGCGCCAGCAGCTTGGTAGGCCAAAACCTCCACGAGCAGTACTTC. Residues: CASSLVGQNLHEQYF.

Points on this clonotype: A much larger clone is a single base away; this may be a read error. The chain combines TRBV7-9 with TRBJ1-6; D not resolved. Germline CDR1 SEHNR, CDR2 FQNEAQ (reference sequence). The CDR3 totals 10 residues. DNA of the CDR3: TGTGCCAGCAGCCCGGAACCCCTCAACTTT. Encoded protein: CASSPEPLNF.

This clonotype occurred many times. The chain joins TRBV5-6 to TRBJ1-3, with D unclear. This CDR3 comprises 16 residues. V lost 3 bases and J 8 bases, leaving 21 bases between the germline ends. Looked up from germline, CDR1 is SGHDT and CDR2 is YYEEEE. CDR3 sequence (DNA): TGTGCCAGCAGCTCCACCGCGGAACCCCTGGGCCACACCATATATTTT. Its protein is CASSSTAEPLGHTIYF. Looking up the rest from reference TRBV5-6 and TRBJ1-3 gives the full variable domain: DAGVTQSPTHLIKTRGQQVTLRCSPKSGHDTVSWYQQALGQGPQFIFQYYEEEERQRGNFPDRFSGHQFPNYSSELNVNALLLGDSALYLCASSSTAEPLGHTIYFGEGSWLTVV.